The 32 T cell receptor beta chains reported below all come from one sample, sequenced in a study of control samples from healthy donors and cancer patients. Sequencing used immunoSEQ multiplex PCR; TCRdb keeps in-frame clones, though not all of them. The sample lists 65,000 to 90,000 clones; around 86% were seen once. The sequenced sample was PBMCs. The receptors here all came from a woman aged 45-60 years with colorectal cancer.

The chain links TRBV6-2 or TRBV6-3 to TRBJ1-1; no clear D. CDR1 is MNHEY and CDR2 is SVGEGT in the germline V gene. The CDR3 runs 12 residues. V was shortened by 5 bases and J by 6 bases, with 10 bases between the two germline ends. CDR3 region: CASSPLGSEAFF. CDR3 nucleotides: TGTGCCAGCAGTCCCCTCGGATCTGAAGCTTTCTTT.

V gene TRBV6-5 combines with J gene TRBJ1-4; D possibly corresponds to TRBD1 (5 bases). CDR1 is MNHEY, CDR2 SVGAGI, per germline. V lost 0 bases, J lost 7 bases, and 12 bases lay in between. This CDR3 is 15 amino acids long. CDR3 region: CASSYSGTGGEKLFF. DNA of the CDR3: TGTGCCAGCAGTTACTCGGGGACCGGGGGTGAAAAACTGTTTTTT.

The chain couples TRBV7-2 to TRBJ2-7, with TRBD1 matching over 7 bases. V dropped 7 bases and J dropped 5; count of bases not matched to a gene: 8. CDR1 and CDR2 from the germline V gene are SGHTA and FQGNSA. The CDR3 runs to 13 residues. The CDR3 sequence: CASTREGGNEQYV. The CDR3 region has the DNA TGTGCCAGCACCCGGGAAGGGGGCAACGAGCAGTACGTC.

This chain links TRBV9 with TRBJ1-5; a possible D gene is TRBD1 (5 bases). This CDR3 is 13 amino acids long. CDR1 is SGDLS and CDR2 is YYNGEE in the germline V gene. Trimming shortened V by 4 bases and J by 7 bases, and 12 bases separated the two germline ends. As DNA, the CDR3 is TGTGCCAGCAGCCGGGGCACGGGGCAGCCCCAGCATTTT. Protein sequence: CASSRGTGQPQHF. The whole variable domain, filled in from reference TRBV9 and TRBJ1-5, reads DSGVTQTPKHLITATGQRVTLRCSPRSGDLSVYWYQQSLDQGLQFLIQYYNGEERAKGNILERFSAQQFPDLHSELNLSSLELGDSALYFCASSRGTGQPQHFGDGTRLSIL.

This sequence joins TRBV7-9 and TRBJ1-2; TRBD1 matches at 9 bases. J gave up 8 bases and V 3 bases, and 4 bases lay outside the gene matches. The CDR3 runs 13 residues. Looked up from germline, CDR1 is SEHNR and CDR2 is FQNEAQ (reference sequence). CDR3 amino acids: CASSLGQGRGYTF. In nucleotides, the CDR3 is TGTGCCAGCAGCTTGGGACAGGGAAGGGGCTACACCTTC.

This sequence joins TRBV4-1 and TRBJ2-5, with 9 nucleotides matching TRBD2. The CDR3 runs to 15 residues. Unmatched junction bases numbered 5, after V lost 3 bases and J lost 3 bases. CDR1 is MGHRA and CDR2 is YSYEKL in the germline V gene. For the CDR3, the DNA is TGCGCCAGCAGCCAGATATCTAGCGGGAAAGAGACCCAGTACTTC. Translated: CASSQISSGKETQYF.

The CDR3 loop is CASSKGSRSAYNEQFF. The DNA of the CDR3 is TGCGCCAGCAGCAAGGGGAGCCGGTCAGCCTACAATGAGCAGTTCTTC. This chain links TRBV5-1 with TRBJ2-1, with D perhaps matching TRBD1 or TRBD2 (5 bases each). Germline V gene lookup returns CDR1 SGHRS and CDR2 YFSETQ. Trimming cost V 4 bases and J 2 bases, with 16 bases left between them. The CDR3 is 16 amino acids.

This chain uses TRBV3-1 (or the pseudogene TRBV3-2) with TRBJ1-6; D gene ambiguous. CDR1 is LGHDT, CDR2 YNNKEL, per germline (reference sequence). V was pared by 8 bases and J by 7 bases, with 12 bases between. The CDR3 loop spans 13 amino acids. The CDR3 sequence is CASSRQINSPLHF. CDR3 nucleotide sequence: TGTGCCAGCTCACGACAAATAAATTCACCCCTCCACTTT.

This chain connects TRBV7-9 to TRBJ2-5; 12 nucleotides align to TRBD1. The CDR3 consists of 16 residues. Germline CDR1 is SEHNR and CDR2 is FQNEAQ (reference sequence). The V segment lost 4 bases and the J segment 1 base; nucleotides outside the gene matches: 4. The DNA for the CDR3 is TGTGCCAGCAGCTCGGGGGACAGGGGGCTCCAAGAGACCCAGTACTTC. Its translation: CASSSGDRGLQETQYF.

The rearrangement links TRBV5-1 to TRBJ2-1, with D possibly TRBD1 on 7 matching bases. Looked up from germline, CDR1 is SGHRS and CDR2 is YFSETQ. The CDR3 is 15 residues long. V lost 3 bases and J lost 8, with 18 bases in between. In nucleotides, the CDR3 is TGCGCCAGCAGCTGGGGGGACAGTACATCCGATGAGCAGTTCTTC. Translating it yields CASSWGDSTSDEQFF. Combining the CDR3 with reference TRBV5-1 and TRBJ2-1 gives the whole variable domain KAGVTQTPRYLIKTRGQQVTLSCSPISGHRSVSWYQQTPGQGLQFLFEYFSETQRNKGNFPGRFSGRQFSNSRSEMNVSTLELGDSALYLCASSWGDSTSDEQFFGPGTRLTVL.

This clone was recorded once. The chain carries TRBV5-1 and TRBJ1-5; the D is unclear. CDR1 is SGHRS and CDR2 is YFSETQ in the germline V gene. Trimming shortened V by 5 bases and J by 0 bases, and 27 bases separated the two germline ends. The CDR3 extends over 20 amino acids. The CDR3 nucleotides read TGCGCCAGCAGGAGGAAGAGGAGCGGACTGAAGGCGTATAGCAATCAGCCCCAGCATTTT. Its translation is CASRRKRSGLKAYSNQPQHF.

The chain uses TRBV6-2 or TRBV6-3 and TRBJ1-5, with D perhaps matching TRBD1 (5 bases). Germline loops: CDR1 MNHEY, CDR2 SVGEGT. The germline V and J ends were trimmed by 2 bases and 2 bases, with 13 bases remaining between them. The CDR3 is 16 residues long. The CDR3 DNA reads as TGTGCCAGCAGTTACCCCCGTGGGGCCGGCAATCAGCCCCAGCATTTT. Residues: CASSYPRGAGNQPQHF.

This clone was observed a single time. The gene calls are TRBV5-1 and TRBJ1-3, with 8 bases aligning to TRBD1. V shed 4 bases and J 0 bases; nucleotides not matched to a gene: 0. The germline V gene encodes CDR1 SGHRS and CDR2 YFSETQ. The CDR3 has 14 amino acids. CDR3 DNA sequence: TGCGCCAGCAGCGACAGGGGCTCTGGAAACACCATATATTTT. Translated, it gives CASSDRGSGNTIYF.

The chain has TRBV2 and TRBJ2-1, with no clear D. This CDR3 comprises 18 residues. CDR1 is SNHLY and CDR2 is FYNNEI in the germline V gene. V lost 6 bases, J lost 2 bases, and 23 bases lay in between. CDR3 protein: CASRGLMGRTPAYNEQFF. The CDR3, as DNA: TGTGCCAGCAGGGGTCTGATGGGAAGAACCCCGGCCTACAATGAGCAGTTCTTC.

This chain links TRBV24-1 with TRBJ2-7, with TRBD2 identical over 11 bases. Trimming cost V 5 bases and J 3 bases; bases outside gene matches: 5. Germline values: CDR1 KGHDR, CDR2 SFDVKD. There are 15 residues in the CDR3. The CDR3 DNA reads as TGTGCCACCAGTGCCTCTCTAGCGGGGGGCTACGAGCAGTACGTC. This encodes CATSASLAGGYEQYV.

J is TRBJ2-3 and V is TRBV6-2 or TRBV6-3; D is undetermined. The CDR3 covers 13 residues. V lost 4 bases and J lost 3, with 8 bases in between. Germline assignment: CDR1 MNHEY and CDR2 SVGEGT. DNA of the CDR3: TGTGCCAGCAGTTTCTTTCAGACAGATACGCAGTATTTT. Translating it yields CASSFFQTDTQYF.

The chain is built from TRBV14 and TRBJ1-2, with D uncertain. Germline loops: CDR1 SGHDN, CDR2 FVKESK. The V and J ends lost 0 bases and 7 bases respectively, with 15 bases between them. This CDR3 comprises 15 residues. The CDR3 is CASSQDLVTVVGYTF. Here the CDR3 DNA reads TGTGCCAGCAGCCAAGATCTAGTGACCGTTGTTGGCTACACCTTC.

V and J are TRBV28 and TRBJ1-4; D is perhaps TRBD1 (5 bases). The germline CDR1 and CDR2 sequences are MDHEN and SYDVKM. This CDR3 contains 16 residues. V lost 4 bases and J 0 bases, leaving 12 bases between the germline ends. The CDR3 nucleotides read TGTGCCAGCAGTTCCCCTCGGGGGGCAACTAATGAAAAACTGTTTTTT. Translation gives CASSSPRGATNEKLFF. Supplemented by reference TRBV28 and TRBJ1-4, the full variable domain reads DVKVTQSSRYLVKRTGEKVFLECVQDMDHENMFWYRQDPGLGLRLIYFSYDVKMKEKGDIPEGYSVSREKKERFSLILESASTNQTSMYLCASSSPRGATNEKLFFGSGTQLSVL.

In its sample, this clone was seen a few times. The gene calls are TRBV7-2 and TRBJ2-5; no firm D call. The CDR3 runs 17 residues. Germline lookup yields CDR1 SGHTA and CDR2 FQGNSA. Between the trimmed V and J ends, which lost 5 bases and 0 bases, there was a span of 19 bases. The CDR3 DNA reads TGTGCCAGCAGCCCGAACTCCGGGTCCCAGTACCAAGAGACCCAGTACTTC. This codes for CASSPNSGSQYQETQYF.

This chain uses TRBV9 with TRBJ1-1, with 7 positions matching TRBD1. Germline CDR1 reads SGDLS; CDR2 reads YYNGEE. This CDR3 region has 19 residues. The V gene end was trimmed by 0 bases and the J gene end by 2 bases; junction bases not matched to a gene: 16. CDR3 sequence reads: CASSVDVGTAFTPNTEAFF. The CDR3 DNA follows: TGTGCCAGCAGCGTAGATGTAGGGACAGCCTTTACCCCTAACACTGAAGCTTTCTTT.

The CDR3 DNA reads as TGTGCAAGTCGCTTAGGGCAACGGACAGGGGTCCCCTACGAGCAGTACGTC. This encodes CASRLGQRTGVPYEQYV. The chain employs TRBV12-2 and TRBJ2-7; TRBD1, as called in the table, went unchecked against the DNA. TRBV12-2 is recorded as a pseudogene. The CDR3 is 17 amino acids.

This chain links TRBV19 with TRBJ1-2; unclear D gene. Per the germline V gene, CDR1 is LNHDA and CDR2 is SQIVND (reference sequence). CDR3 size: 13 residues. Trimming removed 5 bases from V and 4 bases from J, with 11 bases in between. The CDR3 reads CASSVFGSYGYTF. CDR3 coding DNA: TGTGCCAGTAGTGTATTCGGGAGCTATGGCTACACCTTC. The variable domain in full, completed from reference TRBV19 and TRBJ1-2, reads DGGITQSPKYLFRKEGQNVTLSCEQNLNHDAMYWYRQDPGQGLRLIYYSQIVNDFQKGDIAEGYSVSREKKESFPLTVTSAQKNPTAFYLCASSVFGSYGYTFGSGTRLTVV.

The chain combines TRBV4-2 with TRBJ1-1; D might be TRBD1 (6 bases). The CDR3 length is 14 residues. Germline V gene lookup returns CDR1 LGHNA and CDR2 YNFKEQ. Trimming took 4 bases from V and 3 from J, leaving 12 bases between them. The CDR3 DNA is TGTGCCAGCAGCCGACTGGACAGAGACACTGAAGCTTTCTTT. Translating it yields CASSRLDRDTEAFF.

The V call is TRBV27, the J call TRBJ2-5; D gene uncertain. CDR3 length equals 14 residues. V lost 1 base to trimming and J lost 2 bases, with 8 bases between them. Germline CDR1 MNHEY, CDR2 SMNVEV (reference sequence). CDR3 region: CASSLFSRQETQYF. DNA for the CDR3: TGTGCCAGCAGTTTATTCTCCAGACAAGAGACCCAGTACTTC.

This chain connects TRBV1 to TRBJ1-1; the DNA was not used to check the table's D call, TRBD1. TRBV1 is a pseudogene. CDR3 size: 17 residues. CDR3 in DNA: TGCACCAGCAGCCAAAACTTCTGGGACAGGAAGAACACTGAAGCTTTCTTT. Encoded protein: CTSSQNFWDRKNTEAFF.

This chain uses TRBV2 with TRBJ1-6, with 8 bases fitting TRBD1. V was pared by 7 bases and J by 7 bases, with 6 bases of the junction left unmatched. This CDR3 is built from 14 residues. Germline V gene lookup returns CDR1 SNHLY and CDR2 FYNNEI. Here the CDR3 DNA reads TGTGCCAGCACCGGACAGGGCTTCAATTCACCCCTCCACTTT. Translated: CASTGQGFNSPLHF.

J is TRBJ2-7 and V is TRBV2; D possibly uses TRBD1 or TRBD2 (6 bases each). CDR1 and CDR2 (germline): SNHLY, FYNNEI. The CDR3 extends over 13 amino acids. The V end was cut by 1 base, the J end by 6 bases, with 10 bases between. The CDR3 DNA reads TGTGCCAGCAGTGAAGAGGGGGAGGCCGAGCAGTACGTC. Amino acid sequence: CASSEEGEAEQYV.

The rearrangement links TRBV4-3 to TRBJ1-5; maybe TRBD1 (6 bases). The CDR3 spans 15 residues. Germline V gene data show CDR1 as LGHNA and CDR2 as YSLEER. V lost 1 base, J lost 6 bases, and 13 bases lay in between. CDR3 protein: CASSQVGGRGQPQHF. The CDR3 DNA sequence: TGCGCCAGCAGCCAAGTGGGGGGGCGCGGTCAGCCCCAGCATTTT.

CDR3 region: CASSLVVNQPQHF. DNA of the CDR3: TGTGCCAGTAGTTTAGTCGTTAATCAGCCCCAGCATTTT. V is TRBV19 and J is TRBJ1-5; D not certain. The V gene lost 5 bases and the J gene lost 4 bases, with 9 bases spanning the gap. The CDR3 is 13 amino acids. Per germline, CDR1 LNHDA and CDR2 SQIVND (reference sequence).

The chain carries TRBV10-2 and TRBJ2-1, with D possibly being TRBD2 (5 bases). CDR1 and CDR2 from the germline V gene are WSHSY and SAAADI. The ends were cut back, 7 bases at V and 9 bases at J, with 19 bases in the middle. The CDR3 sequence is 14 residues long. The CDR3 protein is CASTLDTGRGEQFF. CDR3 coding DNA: TGCGCCAGCACCCTAGACACGGGTCGGGGTGAGCAGTTCTTC.

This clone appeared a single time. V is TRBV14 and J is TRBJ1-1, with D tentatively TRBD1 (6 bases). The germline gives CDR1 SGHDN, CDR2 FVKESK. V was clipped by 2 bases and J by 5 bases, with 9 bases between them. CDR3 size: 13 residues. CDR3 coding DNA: TGTGCCAGCAGCCAACAGGGGAGAACTGAAGCTTTCTTT. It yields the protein CASSQQGRTEAFF.

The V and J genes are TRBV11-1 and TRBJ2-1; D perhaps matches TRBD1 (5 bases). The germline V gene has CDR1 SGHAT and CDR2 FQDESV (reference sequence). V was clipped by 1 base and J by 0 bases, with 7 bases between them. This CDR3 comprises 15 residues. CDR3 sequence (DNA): TGTGCCAGCAGCTTAGGCCAGGGCTCCTACAATGAGCAGTTCTTC. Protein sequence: CASSLGQGSYNEQFF. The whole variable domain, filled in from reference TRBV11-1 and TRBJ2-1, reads EAEVAQSPRYKITEKSQAVAFWCDPISGHATLYWYRQILGQGPELLVQFQDESVVDDSQLPKDRFSAERLKGVDSTLKIQPAELGDSAMYLCASSLGQGSYNEQFFGPGTRLTVL.